What follows are 14 T cell receptor beta chains derived from one specimen sequenced in a study of cytomegalovirus exposure and HLA in healthy donors. A multiplex PCR was run with 60 Vbeta primers and 13 Jbeta primers. Generated by immunoSEQ multiplex PCR, the TCRdb table keeps only in-frame clones and is missing some. The data hold about 85,000 clones, with approximately 80% observed a single time. Sequences were obtained from PBMCs. The receptors were gathered from a woman aged 50 to 65 in good health and CMV-seropositive.

This clone was counted only a few times. This CDR3 is CASEMGDRGTDTQYF. Here the CDR3 DNA reads TGTGCCAGCGAAATGGGGGACAGAGGTACAGATACGCAGTATTTT. The V gene is TRBV6-6, the J gene TRBJ2-3, with 7 bases that match TRBD1. The CDR3 is made up of 15 amino acids. The V gene end was trimmed by 8 bases and the J gene end by 3 bases; junction bases not matched to a gene: 11. Germline V lookup: CDR1 MNHNY, CDR2 SVGAGI (reference sequence).

The CDR3 is CASSLAQGVWYTEAFF. As DNA, the CDR3 is TGTGCCAGCAGCTTAGCACAGGGGGTATGGTACACTGAAGCTTTCTTT. V is TRBV11-2 and J is TRBJ1-1; 8 bases are shared with TRBD1. The CDR3 has 16 residues. CDR1 SGHAT and CDR2 FQNNGV come from the germline V gene. The trim removed 1 base at V and 3 bases at J, leaving 7 bases unmatched.

The table lists this clone with a count of one. This chain joins TRBV19 and TRBJ2-5; D unresolved. The V end was cut by 0 bases, the J end by 1 base, with 6 bases between. Germline CDR1 reads LNHDA; CDR2 reads SQIVND (reference sequence). The CDR3 has 14 amino acids. The DNA of the CDR3 is TGTGCCAGTAGTATAGATAGAACCCAAGAGACCCAGTACTTC. Its translation: CASSIDRTQETQYF.

The chain employs TRBV2 and TRBJ2-7; 8 nucleotides line up with TRBD1. V trimming: 6 bases; J trimming: 0 bases; junction bases outside the gene matches: 7. The CDR3 is 15 amino acids. CDR1 and CDR2 (germline): SNHLY, FYNNEI. CDR3 sequence reads: CASSPDRALSYEQYV. The CDR3 DNA is TGTGCCAGCAGCCCGGACAGGGCTCTCTCCTACGAGCAGTACGTC.

The chain combines TRBV28 with TRBJ1-2; the match to TRBD1 covers 8 bases. The CDR3 is 15 residues long. Per the germline V gene, CDR1 is MDHEN and CDR2 is SYDVKM. After removal of 5 bases from V and 7 bases from J, the junction contained 12 bases not matched to a gene. The CDR3 here is CASSLQGQGLVGYTF. DNA for the CDR3: TGTGCCAGCAGTCTCCAAGGACAGGGACTTGTTGGCTACACCTTC.

J is TRBJ1-5 and V is TRBV6-1, with 7 bases fitting TRBD1. CDR3 size: 14 residues. CDR1 MNHNS and CDR2 SASEGT come from the germline V gene. Trimming at V came to 6 bases and at J to 7 bases, leaving 9 bases not matched to a gene. CDR3 nucleotides: TGTGCCAGCAGCACAGACAGGGTCTGGCAGCCCCAGCATTTT. Translated: CASSTDRVWQPQHF.

J is TRBJ2-4 and V is TRBV4-1; D is possibly TRBD2 (6 bases). The CDR3 is 17 residues long. Trimming removed 1 base from V and 1 base from J, with 14 bases in between. CDR1 and CDR2 from the germline V gene are MGHRA and YSYEKL. The CDR3 region has the DNA TGCGCCAGCAGCCAAGGGGAGGCTCTGGGGGCCAAAAACATTCAGTACTTC. This sequence encodes CASSQGEALGAKNIQYF.

This chain joins TRBV6-1 and TRBJ2-1; 8 bases match TRBD2. This CDR3 region has 15 residues. Losses at the gene ends were 7 bases for V and 4 bases for J; bases not matched to a gene: 9. Germline CDR1 is MNHNS and CDR2 is SASEGT. The CDR3 is CASTAVAGGYNEQFF. CDR3 nucleotide sequence: TGTGCCAGCACCGCAGTCGCGGGAGGATACAATGAGCAGTTCTTC.

The V gene is TRBV6-6, the J gene TRBJ2-7, with no clear D. Germline values: CDR1 MNHNY, CDR2 SVGAGI (reference sequence). The length of the CDR3 is 13 residues. The V and J ends lost 2 bases and 2 bases respectively, with 7 bases between them. CDR3 sequence (DNA): TGTGCCAGCAGTTACAGACAAACCTACGAGCAGTACGTC. Translation: CASSYRQTYEQYV.

In this sample, this clone turned up a few times. The chain links TRBV27 to TRBJ1-5; D gene unclear. From germline, CDR1 is MNHEY and CDR2 SMNVEV (reference sequence). V shed 6 bases and J shed 0 bases, with 9 bases lying between them. This CDR3 has 14 amino acids. The CDR3 spells CASRAGYSNQPQHF. CDR3 nucleotides: TGTGCCAGCAGGGCCGGGTATAGCAATCAGCCCCAGCATTTT.

The chain employs TRBV6-5 and TRBJ2-1; possible D gene TRBD2, 6 bases. There are 14 residues in the CDR3. Germline CDR1 MNHEY, CDR2 SVGAGI. V was clipped by 2 bases and J by 5 bases, with 10 bases between them. The CDR3 here is CASSYGGINNEQFF. The CDR3 DNA reads TGTGCCAGCAGTTACGGCGGGATCAACAATGAGCAGTTCTTC.

This rearrangement joins TRBV11-2 to TRBJ1-4, with D possibly being TRBD1 (6 bases). V was pared by 5 bases and J by 10 bases, with 26 bases between. Germline V CDR1 and CDR2: SGHAT, FQNNGV. CDR3 length: 17 amino acids. The CDR3 reads CASSQSISQGKARKLFF. CDR3 bases: TGTGCCAGCAGCCAGAGTATTTCGCAGGGGAAAGCACGAAAACTGTTTTTT.

This clone was found once. The V and J genes are TRBV6-1 and TRBJ2-6, with D perhaps TRBD2 (5 bases). The germline CDR1 and CDR2 sequences are MNHNS and SASEGT. Trimming left V 8 bases short and J 4 bases short, with 12 bases between. This CDR3 comprises 14 residues. The CDR3 DNA reads TGTGCCAGCGTCGGGGTGGGAGGGGCCAACGTCCTGACTTTC. Translating gives CASVGVGGANVLTF.

This clone appeared once. The V call is TRBV5-6, the J call TRBJ2-3, with D uncertain. The V gene lost 0 bases and the J gene lost 7 bases, with 6 bases spanning the gap. The CDR3 extends over 12 amino acids. Germline V gives CDR1 SGHDT, CDR2 YYEEEE. In nucleotides, the CDR3 is TGTGCCAGCAGCTTGGCCCCGTATACGCAGTATTTT. Translation: CASSLAPYTQYF.